The T cell receptor beta chain under discussion was sequenced for a study of blood T cells in healthy people across ages. Per germline, CDR1 MNHEY and CDR2 SMNVEV (reference sequence). There are 16 residues in the CDR3. The V and J ends lost 3 bases and 2 bases respectively, with 14 bases between them. Then a second PCR, running roughly 7 to 11 cycles, was carried out with a sample-barcoded 5' primer and a J-beta primer mix. TCRdb reprocessed the 5' RACE reads with MiXCR, giving one entry per CDR3 protein. The sample carries about 750,000 distinct CDR3 sequences, about 55% recorded once. This clonotype has only a few counts.

This receptor was identified in a man at least 80 years old in good health. Sequencing was performed on blood. The chain recombines TRBV27 with TRBJ2-1; D is possibly TRBD1 (7 bases). This chain's CDR3 is CASSFLRGVTYNEQFF. Written as DNA, the CDR3 is TGTGCCAGCAGTTTCCTCAGGGGGGTGACCTACAATGAGCAGTTCTTC.